Below are 26 T cell receptor beta chains sequenced from a single sample in a study of cytomegalovirus exposure and HLA in healthy donors. PCR amplification relied on 60 Vbeta primers (plus 13 Jbeta primers). Repertoires were generated with immunoSEQ multiplex PCR, while TCRdb's copy carries only in-frame clones and drops some. This table holds some 130,000 clones, roughly 88% found once. What was sequenced was PBMCs. Every receptor here comes from a boy younger than 18 in good health and CMV-seronegative.

The V gene is TRBV19, the J gene TRBJ2-7; 9 bases map to TRBD2. Germline assignment: CDR1 LNHDA and CDR2 SQIVND (reference sequence). J lost 1 base, V lost 1 base, and 2 bases had no gene match. CDR3 length equals 15 residues. In DNA, the CDR3 is TGTGCCAGTAGTATAGTTAGCGGGAGTTCCTACGAGCAGTACTTC. Residues: CASSIVSGSSYEQYF.

In this sample, this clone turned up once. The chain has TRBV5-6 and TRBJ1-3; a weak D match, TRBD1 (6 bases). The CDR3 contains 12 residues. From germline, CDR1 is SGHDT and CDR2 YYEEEE. The V gene lost 10 bases and the J gene lost 5 bases, with 13 bases spanning the gap. In nucleotides, the CDR3 is TGTGCCTGTGGACAGTCGAGAAACACCATATATTTT. Its protein is CACGQSRNTIYF.

The V gene is TRBV25-1, the J gene TRBJ1-2; D call uncertain. Looked up from germline, CDR1 is MGHDK and CDR2 is SYGVNS. This CDR3 region has 12 residues. Deletions cut 8 bases from V and 5 bases from J, with 12 bases between. The CDR3 coding sequence is TGTGCCAGCGGATCTAGTAGTTATGGCTACACCTTC. Its protein product is CASGSSSYGYTF.

The V gene is TRBV27, the J gene TRBJ2-2, with 10 bases matching TRBD1. The ends lost 6 bases at V and 5 bases at J; junction bases unmatched: 12. The CDR3 extends over 17 amino acids. CDR1 MNHEY and CDR2 SMNVEV come from the germline V gene (reference sequence). The chain's CDR3 is CASSTDWTGGLTGELFF. In nucleotides, the CDR3 is TGTGCCAGCAGCACCGACTGGACAGGGGGTTTGACCGGGGAGCTGTTTTTT.

The CDR3, as DNA: TGTGCCAGCAGCCAAATGGGGAGACTCCTCACAGATACGCAGTATTTT. Amino acids: CASSQMGRLLTDTQYF. J is TRBJ2-3 and V is TRBV4-2; D is possibly TRBD2 (5 bases). The CDR3 has 16 residues. Per germline, CDR1 LGHNA and CDR2 YNFKEQ. V was pared by 2 bases and J by 2 bases, with 14 bases between.

The chain is built from TRBV29-1 and TRBJ1-1, with D unclear. The germline gives CDR1 SQVTM, CDR2 ANQGSEA. The CDR3 is made up of 12 amino acids. The V end lost 0 bases, the J end lost 7 bases, and 9 bases lay between the germline ends. The DNA for the CDR3 is TGCAGCGTTGAAGAAAACAGTAATGAAGCTTTCTTT. Protein sequence: CSVEENSNEAFF.

This CDR3 is CSVRGDRGTDTQYF. The CDR3, as DNA: TGCAGCGTCCGGGGGGACAGGGGCACAGATACGCAGTATTTT. J is TRBJ2-3 and V is TRBV29-1; 9 nucleotides line up with TRBD1. V gave up 6 bases and J gave up 1 base; unmatched junction bases: 5. Germline CDR1 and CDR2: SQVTM and ANQGSEA. The CDR3 runs 14 residues.

J is TRBJ1-2 and V is TRBV7-9; 8 bases fit TRBD1. Germline assignment: CDR1 SEHNR and CDR2 FQNEAQ (reference sequence). The V gene end was trimmed by 6 bases and the J gene end by 3 bases; junction bases not matched to a gene: 3. CDR3 length: 13 residues. CDR3 in amino acids: CASRTGQDYGYTF. CDR3 coding DNA: TGTGCCAGCAGAACGGGACAGGACTATGGCTACACCTTC.

The chain has TRBV15 and TRBJ2-7; tentatively, D is TRBD1 (5 bases). The germline V and J ends were trimmed by 0 bases and 7 bases, with 16 bases remaining between them. Looked up from germline, CDR1 is LNHNV and CDR2 is YYDKDF (reference sequence). This CDR3 contains 15 residues. CDR3 in amino acids: CATSRDLGATREQYF. The CDR3 DNA is TGTGCCACCAGCAGAGATCTAGGGGCTACGAGAGAGCAGTACTTC.

This chain joins TRBV4-1 and TRBJ2-5, with D perhaps matching TRBD2 (6 bases). V shed 1 base and J shed 1 base, with 10 bases lying between them. The CDR3 spans 15 residues. CDR1 is MGHRA, CDR2 YSYEKL, per germline. The DNA for the CDR3 is TGCGCCAGCAGCCAAGTGGCGGGACTCCAAGAGACCCAGTACTTC. Its translation is CASSQVAGLQETQYF.

The chain recombines TRBV5-4 with TRBJ1-2; 7 positions match TRBD1. The CDR3 is 14 amino acids. V was clipped by 5 bases and J by 2 bases; unmatched bases: 6. CDR1 and CDR2 from the germline V gene are SGHNT and YYREEE (reference sequence). The CDR3 region has the DNA TGTGCCAGCAGTGGGACAGACCTAAACTATGGCTACACCTTC. Its translation: CASSGTDLNYGYTF.

In its sample, this clone was seen a few times. This sequence joins TRBV6-5 and TRBJ1-1; D uncertain. This CDR3 contains 12 residues. The V gene lost 2 bases and the J gene lost 8 bases, with 9 bases spanning the gap. Germline V gives CDR1 MNHEY, CDR2 SVGAGI. CDR3 DNA: TGTGCCAGCAGTTACAAGACTGGAGAAGCTTTCTTT. It encodes CASSYKTGEAFF.

This clone was counted once. The chain employs TRBV7-9 and TRBJ2-3, with 7 bases identical to TRBD1. Germline V gene data show CDR1 as SEHNR and CDR2 as FQNEAQ (reference sequence). CDR3 size: 14 residues. V lost 5 bases to trimming and J lost 4 bases; unmatched junction nucleotides: 6. CDR3 sequence reads: CASSHDRAADTQYF. The CDR3, as DNA: TGTGCCAGCAGCCACGACAGGGCGGCAGATACGCAGTATTTT.

This sequence joins TRBV29-1 and TRBJ2-7; 11 bases fit TRBD1. Losses at the gene ends were 6 bases for V and 4 bases for J; bases not matched to a gene: 8. CDR3 size: 14 residues. Germline V CDR1 and CDR2: SQVTM, ANQGSEA. The DNA for the CDR3 is TGCAGCGTCGCACGGGACAGGGGGTCTTACGAGCAGTACTTC. Its protein is CSVARDRGSYEQYF.

The chain joins TRBV29-1 to TRBJ2-1; TRBD2 aligns across 13 bases. The length of the CDR3 is 14 residues. The V and J ends lost 6 bases and 6 bases, in that order; junction bases with no gene match: 5. Per germline, CDR1 SQVTM and CDR2 ANQGSEA. CDR3 coding DNA: TGCAGCGTAGGGACTAGCGGGATCATCAATGAGCAGTTCTTC. Encoded protein: CSVGTSGIINEQFF.

V gene TRBV15 combines with J gene TRBJ2-7; TRBD1 matches 7 bases. The CDR3 is made up of 14 amino acids. V lost 4 bases and J lost 6; bases outside the gene matches: 9. Germline CDR1 reads LNHNV; CDR2 reads YYDKDF (reference sequence). The CDR3 reads CATSIDRDLREQYF. For the CDR3, the DNA is TGTGCCACCAGCATAGACAGGGATTTACGCGAGCAGTACTTC.

The rearrangement joins TRBV11-2 to TRBJ2-5, with TRBD2 matching 9 bases. The CDR3 is made up of 17 amino acids. Germline loops: CDR1 SGHAT, CDR2 FQNNGV. J lost 7 bases, V lost 1 base, and 13 bases had no gene match. The CDR3 sequence: CASSLVGGGGAQGTQYF. In DNA form, the CDR3 reads TGTGCCAGCAGCTTAGTCGGTGGCGGGGGGGCCCAGGGGACCCAGTACTTC.

The J gene is TRBJ1-1, the V gene TRBV6-5; no clear D. The V and J ends lost 5 bases and 0 bases respectively, with 13 bases between them. Germline CDR1 MNHEY, CDR2 SVGAGI. The CDR3 has 15 amino acids. This chain's CDR3 is CASSPEGGVNTEAFF. The CDR3 DNA follows: TGTGCCAGCAGTCCCGAAGGAGGAGTGAACACTGAAGCTTTCTTT.

The rearrangement joins TRBV19 to TRBJ1-2, with 7 positions matching TRBD1. With 7 bases clipped from V and 5 bases from J, the junction kept 10 bases outside the gene matches. The CDR3 covers 14 residues. Germline V lookup: CDR1 LNHDA, CDR2 SQIVND (reference sequence). DNA for the CDR3: TGTGCCAGTACCAACCGGGACAGAGATTATGGCTACACCTTC. It is translated as CASTNRDRDYGYTF.

The V call is TRBV6-5, the J call TRBJ2-7; TRBD2 aligns across 7 bases. The V gene end was trimmed by 2 bases and the J gene end by 2 bases; junction bases not matched to a gene: 6. Germline V lookup: CDR1 MNHEY, CDR2 SVGAGI. The CDR3 sequence is 15 residues long. CDR3 residues: CASSYRGVAAYEQYF. The CDR3 coding sequence is TGTGCCAGCAGTTACCGGGGGGTGGCCGCCTACGAGCAGTACTTC.

J is TRBJ2-7 and V is TRBV29-1, with D perhaps matching TRBD1 (5 bases). Germline CDR1 and CDR2: SQVTM and ANQGSEA. Deletions cut 2 bases from V and 9 bases from J, with 11 bases between. CDR3 length equals 11 residues. Here the CDR3 reads CSVERGKGQYF. In DNA form, the CDR3 reads TGCAGCGTTGAAAGGGGAAAGGGGCAGTACTTC.

Turning to this clone: A read error may account for a junction end that differs from germline. The chain uses TRBV7-9 and TRBJ2-1, with 8 bases lining up with TRBD1. CDR1 and CDR2 (germline): SEHNR, FQNEAQ (reference sequence). There are 15 residues in the CDR3. CDR3 sequence: CSSAFVQGDYNEQFF. The DNA for the CDR3 is TGTTCCAGCGCTTTTGTACAGGGGGACTACAATGAGCAGTTCTTC.

The chain has TRBV9 and TRBJ2-7; TRBD1 agrees at 9 bases. The V gene's germline CDR1 is SGDLS and CDR2 YYNGEE. V was pared by 3 bases and J by 5 bases, with 9 bases of the junction left unmatched. CDR3 size: 15 residues. CDR3 sequence (DNA): TGTGCCAGCAGCGGACCCGGACAGGGGACAAACGAGCAGTACTTC. It translates to CASSGPGQGTNEQYF.

The chain employs TRBV4-3 and TRBJ2-7, with 8 bases identical to TRBD2. This CDR3 has 17 residues. The germline CDR1 and CDR2 sequences are LGHNA and YSLEER. J lost 2 bases, V lost 0 bases, and 9 bases had no gene match. This chain's CDR3 is CASSQDSRAGGTYEQYF. In DNA form, the CDR3 reads TGCGCCAGCAGCCAAGATTCAAGGGCGGGGGGAACCTACGAGCAGTACTTC.

This chain joins TRBV30 and TRBJ2-3; 9 nucleotides agree with TRBD1. The CDR3 spans 15 residues. V trimming: 1 base; J trimming: 4 bases; junction bases outside the gene matches: 6. CDR1 and CDR2 (germline): GTSNPN, SVGIG (reference sequence). In DNA form, the CDR3 reads TGTGCCTGGAGTGGCGGGACAGGGCATCCAGATACGCAGTATTTT. It is translated as CAWSGGTGHPDTQYF.

V gene TRBV27 combines with J gene TRBJ1-2; D is perhaps TRBD1 (6 bases). Germline-derived CDR1 and CDR2 are MNHEY and SMNVEV (reference sequence). There are 15 residues in the CDR3. The V gene lost 2 bases and the J gene lost 1 base, with 11 bases spanning the gap. In DNA form, the CDR3 reads TGTGCCAGCAGTTTAACAGGGAACGGTAACTATGGCTACACCTTC. It translates to CASSLTGNGNYGYTF.